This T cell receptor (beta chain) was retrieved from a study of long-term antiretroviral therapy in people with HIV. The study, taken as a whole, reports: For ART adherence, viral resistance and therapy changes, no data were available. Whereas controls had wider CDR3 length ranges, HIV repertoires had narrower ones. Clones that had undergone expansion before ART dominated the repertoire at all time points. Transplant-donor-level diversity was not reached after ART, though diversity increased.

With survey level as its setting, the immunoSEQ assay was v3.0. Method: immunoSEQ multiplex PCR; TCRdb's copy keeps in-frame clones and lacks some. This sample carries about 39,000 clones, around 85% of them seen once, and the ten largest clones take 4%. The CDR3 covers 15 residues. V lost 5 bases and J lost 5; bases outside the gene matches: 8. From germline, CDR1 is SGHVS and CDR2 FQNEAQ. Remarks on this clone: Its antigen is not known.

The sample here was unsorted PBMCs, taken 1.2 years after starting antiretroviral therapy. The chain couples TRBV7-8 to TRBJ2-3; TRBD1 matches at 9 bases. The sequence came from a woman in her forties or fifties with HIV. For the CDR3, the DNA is TGTGCCAGCAGCGTCGGGACAGGGAATATAGATACGCAGTATTTT. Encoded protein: CASSVGTGNIDTQYF.